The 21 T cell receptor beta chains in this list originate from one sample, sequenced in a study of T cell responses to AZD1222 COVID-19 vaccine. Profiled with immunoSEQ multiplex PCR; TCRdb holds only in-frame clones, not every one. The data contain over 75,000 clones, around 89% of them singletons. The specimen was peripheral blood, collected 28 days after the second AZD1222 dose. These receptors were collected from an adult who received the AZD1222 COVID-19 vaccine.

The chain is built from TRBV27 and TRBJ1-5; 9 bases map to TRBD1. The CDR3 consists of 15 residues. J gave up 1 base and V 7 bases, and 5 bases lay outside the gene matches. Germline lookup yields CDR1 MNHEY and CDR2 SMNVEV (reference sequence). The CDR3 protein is CASTPTGGSNQPQHF. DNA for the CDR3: TGTGCCAGCACCCCGACAGGGGGAAGCAATCAGCCCCAGCATTTT.

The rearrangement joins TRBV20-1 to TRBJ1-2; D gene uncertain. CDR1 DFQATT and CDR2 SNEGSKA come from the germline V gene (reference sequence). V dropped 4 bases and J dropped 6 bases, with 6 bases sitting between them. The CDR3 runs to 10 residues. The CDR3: CSATSDGYTF. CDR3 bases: TGCAGTGCTACCTCGGATGGCTACACCTTC.

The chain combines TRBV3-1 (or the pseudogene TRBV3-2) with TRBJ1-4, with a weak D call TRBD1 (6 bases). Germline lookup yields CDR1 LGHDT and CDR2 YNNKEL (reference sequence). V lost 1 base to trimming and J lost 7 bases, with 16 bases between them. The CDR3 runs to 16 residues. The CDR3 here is CASSQVTGRGPEKLFF. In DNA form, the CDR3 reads TGTGCCAGCAGCCAAGTGACAGGTCGGGGGCCTGAAAAACTGTTTTTT.

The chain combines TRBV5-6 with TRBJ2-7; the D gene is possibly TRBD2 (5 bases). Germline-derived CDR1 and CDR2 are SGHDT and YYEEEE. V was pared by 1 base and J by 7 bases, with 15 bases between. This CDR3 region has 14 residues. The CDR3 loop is CASSLTGLGGEQYF. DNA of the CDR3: TGTGCCAGCAGCTTGACGGGGTTGGGTGGAGAGCAGTACTTC.

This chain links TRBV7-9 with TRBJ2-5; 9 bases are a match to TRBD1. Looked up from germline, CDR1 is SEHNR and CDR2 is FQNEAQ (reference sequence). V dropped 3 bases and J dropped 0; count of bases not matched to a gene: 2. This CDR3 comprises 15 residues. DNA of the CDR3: TGTGCCAGCAGCTTCGGGACAGGGAACCAAGAGACCCAGTACTTC. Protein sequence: CASSFGTGNQETQYF. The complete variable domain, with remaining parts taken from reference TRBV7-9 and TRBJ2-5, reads DTGVSQNPRHKITKRGQNVTFRCDPISEHNRLYWYRQTLGQGPEFLTYFQNEAQLEKSRLLSDRFSAERPKGSFSTLEIQRTEQGDSAMYLCASSFGTGNQETQYFGPGTRLLVL.

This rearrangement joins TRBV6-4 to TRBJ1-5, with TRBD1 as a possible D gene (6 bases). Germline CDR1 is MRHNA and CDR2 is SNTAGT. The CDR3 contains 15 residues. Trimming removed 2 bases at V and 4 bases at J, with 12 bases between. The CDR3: CASSDQTGGNQPQHF. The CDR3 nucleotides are TGTGCCAGCAGTGACCAGACAGGAGGTAATCAGCCCCAGCATTTT.

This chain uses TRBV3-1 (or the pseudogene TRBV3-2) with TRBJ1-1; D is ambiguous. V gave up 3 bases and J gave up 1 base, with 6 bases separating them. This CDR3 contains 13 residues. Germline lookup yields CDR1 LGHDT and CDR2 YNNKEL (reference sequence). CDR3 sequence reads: CASSQVGNTEAFF. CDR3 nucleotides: TGTGCCAGCAGCCAGGTTGGGAACACTGAAGCTTTCTTT.

CDR3 residues: CASSDRANTGELFF. The CDR3 bases are TGTGCCAGCAGTGACAGGGCGAACACCGGGGAGCTGTTTTTT. V usage is TRBV25-1 and J usage is TRBJ2-2; D may be TRBD1 (5 bases). The germline CDR1 and CDR2 sequences are MGHDK and SYGVNS. The CDR3 is 14 residues long. V was clipped by 3 bases and J by 0 bases, with 5 bases between them.

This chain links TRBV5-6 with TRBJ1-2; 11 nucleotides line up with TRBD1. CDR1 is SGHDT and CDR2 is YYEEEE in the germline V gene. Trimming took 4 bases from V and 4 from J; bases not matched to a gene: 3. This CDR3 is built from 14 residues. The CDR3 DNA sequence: TGTGCCAGCAGCGCGGGACAGGGGGTCTATGGCTACACCTTC. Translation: CASSAGQGVYGYTF.

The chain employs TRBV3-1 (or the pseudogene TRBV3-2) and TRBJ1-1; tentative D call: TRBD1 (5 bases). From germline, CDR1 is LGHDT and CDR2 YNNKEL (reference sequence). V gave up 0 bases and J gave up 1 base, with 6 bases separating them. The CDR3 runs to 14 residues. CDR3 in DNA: TGTGCCAGCAGCCAAGATGACAGGAACACTGAAGCTTTCTTT. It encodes CASSQDDRNTEAFF.

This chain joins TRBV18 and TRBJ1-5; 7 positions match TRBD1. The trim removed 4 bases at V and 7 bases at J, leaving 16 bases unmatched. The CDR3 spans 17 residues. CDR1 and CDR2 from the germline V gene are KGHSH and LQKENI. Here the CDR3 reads CASSRLLTSGGAQPQHF. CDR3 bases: TGTGCCAGCTCACGATTACTAACGTCAGGGGGAGCCCAGCCCCAGCATTTT.

CDR3 amino acids: CASSETGPYGYTF. Here the CDR3 DNA reads TGCGCCAGCAGTGAGACGGGGCCCTATGGCTACACCTTC. The chain combines TRBV10-2 with TRBJ1-2; D possibly corresponds to TRBD1 (5 bases). The CDR3 has 13 amino acids. CDR1 and CDR2 (germline): WSHSY, SAAADI. Trimming cost V 2 bases and J 4 bases, with 8 bases left between them.

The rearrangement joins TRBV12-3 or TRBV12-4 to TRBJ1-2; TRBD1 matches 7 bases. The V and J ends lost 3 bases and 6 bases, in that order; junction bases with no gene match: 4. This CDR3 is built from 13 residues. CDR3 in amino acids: CASSFAGGDGYTF. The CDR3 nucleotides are TGTGCCAGCAGTTTTGCAGGGGGAGATGGCTACACCTTC.

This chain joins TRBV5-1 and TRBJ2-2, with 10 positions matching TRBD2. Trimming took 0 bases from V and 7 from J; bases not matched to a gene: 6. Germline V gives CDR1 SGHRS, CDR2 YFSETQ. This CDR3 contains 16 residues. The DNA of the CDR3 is TGCGCCAGCAGCTTGGGTACTAGCGGGAATCACGGGGAGCTGTTTTTT. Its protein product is CASSLGTSGNHGELFF.

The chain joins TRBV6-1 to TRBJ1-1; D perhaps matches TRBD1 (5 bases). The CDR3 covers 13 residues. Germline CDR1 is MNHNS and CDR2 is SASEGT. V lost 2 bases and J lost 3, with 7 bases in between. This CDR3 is CASSEQGYTEAFF. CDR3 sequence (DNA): TGTGCCAGCAGTGAACAGGGCTACACTGAAGCTTTCTTT.

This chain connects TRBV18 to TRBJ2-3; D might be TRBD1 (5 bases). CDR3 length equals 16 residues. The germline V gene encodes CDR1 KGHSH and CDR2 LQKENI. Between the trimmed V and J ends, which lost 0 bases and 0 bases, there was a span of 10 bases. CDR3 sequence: CASSPPTVTSTDTQYF. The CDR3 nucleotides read TGTGCCAGCTCACCACCGACAGTTACTAGCACAGATACGCAGTATTTT.

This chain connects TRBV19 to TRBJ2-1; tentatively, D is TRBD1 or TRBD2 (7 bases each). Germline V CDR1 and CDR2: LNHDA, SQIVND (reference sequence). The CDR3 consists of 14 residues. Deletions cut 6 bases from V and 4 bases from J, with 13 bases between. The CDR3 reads CASSDREGYNEQFF. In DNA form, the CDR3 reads TGTGCCAGTAGCGACAGGGAGGGGTACAATGAGCAGTTCTTC. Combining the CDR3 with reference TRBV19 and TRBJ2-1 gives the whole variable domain DGGITQSPKYLFRKEGQNVTLSCEQNLNHDAMYWYRQDPGQGLRLIYYSQIVNDFQKGDIAEGYSVSREKKESFPLTVTSAQKNPTAFYLCASSDREGYNEQFFGPGTRLTVL.

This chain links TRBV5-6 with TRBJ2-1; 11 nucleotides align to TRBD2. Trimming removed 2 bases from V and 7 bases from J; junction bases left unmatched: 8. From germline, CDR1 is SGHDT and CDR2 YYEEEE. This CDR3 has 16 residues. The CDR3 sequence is CASSFMTSGMLNEQFF. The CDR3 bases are TGTGCCAGCAGCTTCATGACTAGCGGGATGCTTAATGAGCAGTTCTTC.

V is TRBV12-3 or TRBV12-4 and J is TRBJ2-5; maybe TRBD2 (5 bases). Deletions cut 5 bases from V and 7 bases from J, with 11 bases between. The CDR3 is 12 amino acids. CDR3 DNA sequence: TGTGCCAGCAGTCCCTGGGAGACGACCCAGTACTTC. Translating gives CASSPWETTQYF.

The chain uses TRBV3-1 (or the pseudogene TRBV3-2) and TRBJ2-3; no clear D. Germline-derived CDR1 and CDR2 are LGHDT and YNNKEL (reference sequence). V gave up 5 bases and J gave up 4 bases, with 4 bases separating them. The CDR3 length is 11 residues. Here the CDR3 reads CASSGPDTQYF. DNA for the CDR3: TGTGCCAGCAGCGGCCCAGATACGCAGTATTTT.

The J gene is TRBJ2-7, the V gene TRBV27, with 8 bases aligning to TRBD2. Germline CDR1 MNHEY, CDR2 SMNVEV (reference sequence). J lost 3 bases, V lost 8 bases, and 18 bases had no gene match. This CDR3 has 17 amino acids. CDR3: CASGSLSGGSLSYEQYF. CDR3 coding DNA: TGTGCCAGCGGCTCGCTGAGCGGGGGATCTCTCAGCTACGAGCAGTACTTC.